Each of the 10 T cell receptor beta chains below was sequenced from the same sample in a study of vaccination effects on CD4 cells after COVID-19 (dated by TCRdb to between 2021 and 2024). The antigens of these receptors remain unknown. Preparation of the library involved the immunoSEQ multiplex PCR assay. TCRdb mirrors the immuneACCESS table, restricted to in-frame sequences. Some clones are absent from its copies; in checked studies, under half trace to an unresolved V gene, and the reason for the others is unknown. A total of approximately 57,000 clones appear in this sample, around 73% of them only once. The ten top clones hold about 4.6% of the sample. After approximately eleven days of culture, CD4+ T cells were isolated with the EasySep CD4+ T cell isolation kit. Each participant received two doses of an mRNA SARS-CoV-2 vaccine, either BNT162b2 or mRNA-1273. The sequences come from CD4+ T cells from PBMCs cultured without peptide, collected after COVID-19 vaccination. All receptors come from a human donor who received a COVID-19 vaccine.

This chain links TRBV10-3 with TRBJ1-5; 7 bases are shared with TRBD1. With V trimmed by 4 bases and J by 7 bases, 7 bases remained unmatched. CDR1 and CDR2 from the germline V gene are ENHRY and SYGVKD. This CDR3 has 14 amino acids. CDR3 protein: CAISGRQGGQPQHF. The CDR3 coding sequence is TGTGCCATCAGTGGAAGACAGGGTGGACAGCCCCAGCATTTT.

V is TRBV20-1 and J is TRBJ1-5; 8 nucleotides align to TRBD1. V gave up 6 bases and J gave up 6 bases; unmatched junction bases: 4. Germline values: CDR1 DFQATT, CDR2 SNEGSKA (reference sequence). CDR3 length: 12 residues. The chain's CDR3 is CSASTGGQPQHF. For the CDR3, the DNA is TGCAGTGCGAGTACAGGGGGTCAGCCCCAGCATTTT.

The chain employs TRBV7-2 and TRBJ1-1; the D gene is possibly TRBD1 (5 bases). V dropped 1 base and J dropped 2 bases, with 11 bases sitting between them. Germline assignment: CDR1 SGHTA and CDR2 FQGNSA. The CDR3 length is 15 residues. CDR3 DNA sequence: TGTGCCAGCAGCTTAGTTCCCGGGGCAAACACTGAAGCTTTCTTT. This gives the protein CASSLVPGANTEAFF. Supplemented by reference TRBV7-2 and TRBJ1-1, the full variable domain reads GAGVSQSPSNKVTEKGKDVELRCDPISGHTALYWYRQSLGQGLEFLIYFQGNSAPDKSGLPSDRFSAERTGGSVSTLTIQRTQQEDSAVYLCASSLVPGANTEAFFGQGTRLTVV.

The V call is TRBV12-3 or TRBV12-4, the J call TRBJ1-2; TRBD1 might be the D (6 bases). CDR3 length: 13 amino acids. Deletions cut 4 bases from V and 8 bases from J, with 14 bases between. This chain's CDR3 is CASSSYEGGGYTF. The CDR3 bases are TGTGCCAGCAGTTCCTATGAGGGGGGCGGCTACACCTTC.

The chain joins TRBV4-1 to TRBJ2-1; no firm D call. The CDR3 has 18 amino acids. The germline gives CDR1 MGHRA, CDR2 YSYEKL. The V gene lost 1 base and the J gene lost 0 bases, with 16 bases spanning the gap. The CDR3 DNA reads as TGCGCCAGCAGCCAAGGTCTATTAGACTCGCGCTCCTACAATGAGCAGTTCTTC. As protein: CASSQGLLDSRSYNEQFF.

This rearrangement joins TRBV6-6 to TRBJ1-2; D uncertain. V was trimmed by 5 bases and J by 4 bases, leaving 11 bases between them. Germline V gene data show CDR1 as MNHNY and CDR2 as SVGAGI (reference sequence). CDR3 length: 13 amino acids. The CDR3 DNA is TGTGCCAGCAGTCCCGACCGAGCCTATGGCTACACCTTC. Translating it yields CASSPDRAYGYTF.

The table lists this clone with a count of one. The chain combines TRBV18 with TRBJ2-1; 12 bases are a match to TRBD2. This CDR3 is 14 amino acids long. After removal of 3 bases from V and 7 bases from J, the junction contained 1 base not matched to a gene. The germline gives CDR1 KGHSH, CDR2 LQKENI. The CDR3 nucleotides read TGTGCCAGCTCACCCGGACTAGCGGGAAATGAGCAGTTCTTC. Amino acids: CASSPGLAGNEQFF. The full variable domain, with the rest looked up from reference TRBV18 and TRBJ2-1, is NAGVMQNPRHLVRRRGQEARLRCSPMKGHSHVYWYRQLPEEGLKFMVYLQKENIIDESGMPKERFSAEFPKEGPSILRIQQVVRGDSAAYFCASSPGLAGNEQFFGPGTRLTVL.

This chain links TRBV7-2 with TRBJ1-1; 7 bases line up with TRBD1. Germline values: CDR1 SGHTA, CDR2 FQGNSA. The CDR3 has 15 residues. With 2 bases clipped from V and 11 bases from J, the junction kept 14 bases outside the gene matches. The CDR3 is CASSLFAGGSILAFF. The CDR3 DNA is TGTGCCAGCAGCTTATTTGCAGGGGGAAGTATCTTGGCTTTCTTT.

The J gene is TRBJ1-2, the V gene TRBV7-9, with no clear D. CDR3 length: 12 amino acids. From germline, CDR1 is SEHNR and CDR2 FQNEAQ (reference sequence). Trimming shortened V by 2 bases and J by 0 bases, and 1 base separated the two germline ends. The CDR3 DNA follows: TGTGCCAGCAGCTTAACTAACTATGGCTACACCTTC. Protein: CASSLTNYGYTF.

The chain has TRBV15 and TRBJ2-1, with unresolved D. Per the germline V gene, CDR1 is LNHNV and CDR2 is YYDKDF (reference sequence). The CDR3 is 13 amino acids. V lost 0 bases and J lost 8, with 8 bases in between. DNA for the CDR3: TGTGCCACCAGCAGAGACCCGACGGATGAGCAGTTCTTC. This sequence encodes CATSRDPTDEQFF.